This entry features one T cell receptor (beta chain) sequence. Its antigen is as yet unknown. Trimming pared 2 bases from V and 4 bases from J, leaving 14 bases between. Looked up from germline, CDR1 is ENHRY and CDR2 is SYGVKD. This CDR3 comprises 15 residues. TCR beta VDJ and CDR3 profiling used genomic DNA as template. TCRdb reanalysed the reads using MiXCR and keeps one entry per CDR3 protein. The sample includes about 190,000 distinct CDR3 sequences, around 50% seen only once; the top ten take 16%. These data are taken from a study of CD8+CD57+ T cells in acquired aplastic anemia. Overall study: An average of roughly 3 ug of DNA was obtained from sorted CD4+ and CD8+ cells.

Overall study results and limits: Patients were compared with controls for CD8+ Simpson's diversity, and no significant difference emerged.

The chain recombines TRBV10-3 with TRBJ1-2; the D gene is possibly TRBD1 (5 bases). Input material: sorted CD4+, CD8+, or CD8+CD57+ T cells (not recorded which) from PBMCs. The origin of this receptor is a human donor in good health, serving as a control. The CDR3 nucleotides are TGTGCCATCAGTGAGAAAGGGGCAAAGGCCTATGGCTACACCTTC. Translation: CAISEKGAKAYGYTF.